This is a list of T cell receptor beta chains from one sample in a study of cytomegalovirus exposure and HLA in healthy donors. The assay was immunoSEQ multiplex PCR, and TCRdb's table has in-frame clones only and misses some. This table holds more than 85,000 clones, about 69% found once. Input material: PBMCs. Source of these receptors: a human donor in good health. Both conserved end residues are part of each CDR3. Fields, in order: clone size, V gene, J gene, CDR3 protein. Where a row states a size, it is once, few, many or the class of an expanded clone; other rows omit it.

clone size: once; V gene: TRBV28; J gene: TRBJ1-1; CDR3 protein: CASSHRGHTNTEAFF
clone size: NA; V gene: TRBV7-2; J gene: TRBJ1-2; CDR3 protein: CASSRGQGISGYTF
clone size: few; V gene: TRBV29-1; J gene: TRBJ1-1; CDR3 protein: CRPGLGNTEAFF
clone size: few; V gene: TRBV4-1; J gene: TRBJ2-5; CDR3 protein: CASSRGTAQETQYF
clone size: NA; V gene: TRBV30; J gene: TRBJ2-7; CDR3 protein: CAWRTPDTSYEQYF
clone size: NA; V gene: TRBV4-1; J gene: TRBJ2-1; CDR3 protein: CASSRSGSRRVNEQFF
clone size: NA; V gene: TRBV18; J gene: TRBJ1-5; CDR3 protein: CASSPLVLDRDGNQPQHF
clone size: NA; V gene: TRBV27; J gene: TRBJ2-7; CDR3 protein: CASSYSQGHLSYEQYF
clone size: NA; V gene: TRBV29-1; J gene: TRBJ1-1; CDR3 protein: CSVEFLGGGYTEAFF
clone size: few; V gene: TRBV15; J gene: TRBJ2-5; CDR3 protein: CATSRETGEETQYF
clone size: NA; V gene: TRBV2; J gene: TRBJ2-7; CDR3 protein: CASSRDRGSEQYF
clone size: NA; V gene: TRBV5-1; J gene: TRBJ2-3; CDR3 protein: CASSLQVRSTDTQYF
clone size: once; V gene: TRBV7-8; J gene: TRBJ1-1; CDR3 protein: CASIPFNGVVTEAFF
clone size: NA; V gene: TRBV7-2; J gene: TRBJ2-5; CDR3 protein: CASSLGSSGRQETQYF